The clone carrying this TCR beta chain has at least ten counts. The data derive from a study of human T cells and chemical hapten exposure. Study information: Upper inner arm skin measuring about 2 cm by about 2 cm received 2% DPC for sensitization. TCR yields differed between samples (mainly from small differences in pooled library volume).

Time point denoted: patch test 3, about 24 weeks after DPC sensitization. Noted treatment: therapeutic diphenylcyclopropenone sensitization with weekly scalp DPC. From the RACE reads, TCRdb called clonotypes with MiXCR, one entry per CDR3 protein. Of 45,000 to 60,000 distinct CDR3 sequences in the sample, around 12% are singletons; the top ten hold roughly 2.6%. V dropped 8 bases and J dropped 5 bases, with 14 bases sitting between them. CDR1 MDHEN and CDR2 SYDVKM come from the germline V gene. This CDR3 is built from 13 residues. The material was whole blood, obtained in connection with sensitization to the hapten diphenylcyclopropenone (DPC). V gene TRBV28 combines with J gene TRBJ2-3, with D maybe TRBD1 (6 bases). This TCR was recovered from a man aged 25 to 40 with alopecia areata. Some clones in this sample may be carry-over from other donors' samples. CDR3 DNA: TGTGCCAGCTGGGACATTGGTAGAGATACGCAGTATTTT. It translates to CASWDIGRDTQYF.